This TCR beta chain derives from a study of cytomegalovirus exposure and HLA in healthy donors. Study-level background: Earlier, roughly 120 million unique TCR beta sequences were recovered from about 200 million T cells by an analysis.

V lost 2 bases and J lost 6; bases outside the gene matches: 5. The CDR3 is made up of 14 amino acids. Germline assignment: CDR1 MNHEY and CDR2 SMNVEV (reference sequence). 13 Jbeta primers and 60 Vbeta primers were used for the PCR. Clones were read by immunoSEQ multiplex PCR, and TCRdb kept only the in-frame ones, dropping some. The sample carries tens of thousands of clones, around three quarters recorded once. The origin of this receptor is a man aged 25 to 40 in good health and CMV-seronegative. The J gene is TRBJ2-7, the V gene TRBV27; TRBD2 matches 9 bases. Sequencing was performed on PBMCs. The CDR3 DNA follows: TGTGCCAGCAGTTTAATAGCGGGAGTTGGCGAGCAGTACGTC. This gives the protein CASSLIAGVGEQYV.